A single sample gave rise to the 2 T cell receptor beta chains below, sequenced in a study of cytotoxic CD8 clonotypes in ibrutinib-treated CLL. Sequencing used immunoSEQ multiplex PCR; TCRdb keeps in-frame clones, though not all of them. The data contain 110,000 to 150,000 clones, 75% to 80% of them seen just once; the ten biggest clones take up around 4.9%. Here the sequenced sample was PBMCs, taken after 24 months of ibrutinib treatment. These receptors were obtained from a human donor with chronic lymphocytic leukemia.

The chain uses TRBV10-3 and TRBJ1-1; D is ambiguous. CDR3 length equals 13 residues. CDR1 is ENHRY, CDR2 SYGVKD, per germline. V shed 7 bases and J shed 6 bases, with 15 bases lying between them. Here the CDR3 reads CAITPDGRAEAFF. As DNA, the CDR3 is TGTGCCATCACCCCCGACGGTCGAGCTGAAGCTTTCTTT.

The chain combines TRBV30 with TRBJ2-3, with D maybe TRBD2 (7 bases). The CDR3 spans 15 residues. CDR1 is GTSNPN, CDR2 SVGIG, per germline (reference sequence). V lost 0 bases, J lost 4 bases, and 14 bases lay in between. The CDR3 is CAWSVRGGGADTQYF. CDR3 coding DNA: TGTGCCTGGAGTGTGAGGGGGGGTGGCGCAGATACGCAGTATTTT.